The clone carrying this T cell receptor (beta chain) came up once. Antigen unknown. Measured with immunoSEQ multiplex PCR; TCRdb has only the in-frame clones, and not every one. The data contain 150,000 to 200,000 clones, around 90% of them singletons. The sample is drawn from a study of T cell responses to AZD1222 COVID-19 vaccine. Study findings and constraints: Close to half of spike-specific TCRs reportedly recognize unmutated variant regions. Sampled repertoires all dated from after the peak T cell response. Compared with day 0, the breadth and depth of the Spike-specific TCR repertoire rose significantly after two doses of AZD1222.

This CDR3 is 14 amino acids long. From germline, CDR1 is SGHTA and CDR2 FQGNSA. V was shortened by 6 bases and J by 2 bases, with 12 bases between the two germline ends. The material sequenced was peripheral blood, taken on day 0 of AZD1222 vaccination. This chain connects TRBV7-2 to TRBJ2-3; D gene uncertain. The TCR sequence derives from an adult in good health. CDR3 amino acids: CASRPNSATDTQYF. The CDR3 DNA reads TGTGCCAGCAGGCCTAATAGTGCCACAGATACGCAGTATTTT.